Below, 18 T cell receptor beta chains from the same sample are listed, as sequenced in a study of OX40 agonist ivuxolimab in advanced cancers. Using immunoSEQ multiplex PCR, the repertoire was profiled, and TCRdb retains in-frame clones only, with some absent. The data show 45,000 to 60,000 clones, with approximately 89% seen just once and roughly 5.7% held by the top ten. Sequencing used CD4+ or CD8+ T cells sorted from blood, obtained in a trial of the OX40 agonist ivuxolimab. The source of these receptors is an adult with an advanced solid tumor such as melanoma, head and neck, liver or kidney cancer.

This clone was seen just once. The chain links TRBV29-1 to TRBJ2-7; D call uncertain. In germline, CDR1 is SQVTM, CDR2 ANQGSEA. The CDR3 extends over 11 amino acids. Trimming took off 4 bases at V and 6 bases at J, with 10 bases between the two ends. The CDR3 here is CSVGDGPEQYF. The DNA of the CDR3 is TGCAGCGTTGGAGACGGCCCCGAGCAGTACTTC.

The chain joins TRBV6-6 to TRBJ2-7; D is possibly TRBD1 (5 bases). Germline V gene lookup returns CDR1 MNHNY and CDR2 SVGAGI (reference sequence). V was clipped by 4 bases and J by 2 bases, with 9 bases between them. The CDR3 is 13 residues long. The CDR3 is CASSFDRTYEQYF. DNA of the CDR3: TGTGCCAGCAGTTTCGACAGAACCTACGAGCAGTACTTC.

In its sample, this clone is medium-sized (0.01 to 0.1%). The chain recombines TRBV19 with TRBJ1-1; no firm D call. V was clipped by 9 bases and J by 2 bases, with 13 bases between them. Germline-derived CDR1 and CDR2 are LNHDA and SQIVND (reference sequence). The CDR3 extends over 13 amino acids. The CDR3 coding sequence is TGTGCCAGCTCATCGAGCATTAACACTGAAGCTTTCTTT. It is translated as CASSSSINTEAFF. Together with reference TRBV19 and TRBJ1-1, the CDR3 gives the full variable domain: DGGITQSPKYLFRKEGQNVTLSCEQNLNHDAMYWYRQDPGQGLRLIYYSQIVNDFQKGDIAEGYSVSREKKESFPLTVTSAQKNPTAFYLCASSSSINTEAFFGQGTRLTVV.

This sequence joins TRBV19 and TRBJ2-1, with a possible D match to TRBD1 (6 bases). Germline CDR1 is LNHDA and CDR2 is SQIVND (reference sequence). V lost 7 bases to trimming and J lost 8 bases, with 24 bases between them. The CDR3 is made up of 16 amino acids. CDR3 DNA: TGTGCCAGTAACCCTTTTTGGGCAGGGGATTCCGATGAGCAGTTCTTC. Translation: CASNPFWAGDSDEQFF.

Only a few counts were recorded for this clone. The rearrangement links TRBV28 to TRBJ1-2; TRBD1 matches at 10 bases. CDR1 is MDHEN and CDR2 is SYDVKM in the germline V gene. V gave up 1 base and J gave up 0 bases; unmatched junction bases: 11. The CDR3 is 19 residues long. CDR3 amino acids: CASSLSPGQGFQPNYGYTF. Written as DNA, the CDR3 is TGTGCCAGCAGTTTATCCCCGGGACAGGGGTTTCAACCTAACTATGGCTACACCTTC.

V usage is TRBV9 and J usage is TRBJ2-1, with D uncertain. V was clipped by 4 bases and J by 0 bases, with 11 bases between them. The CDR3 is made up of 15 amino acids. Germline-derived CDR1 and CDR2 are SGDLS and YYNGEE. CDR3 amino acids: CASSPTGVSYNEQFF. For the CDR3, the DNA is TGTGCCAGCAGCCCGACTGGCGTCTCCTACAATGAGCAGTTCTTC.

The chain uses TRBV11-1 and TRBJ1-1; D is uncertain. V was cut by 2 bases and J by 3 bases, with 10 bases left in between. CDR1 is SGHAT and CDR2 is FQDESV in the germline V gene (reference sequence). This CDR3 spans 14 amino acids. The CDR3 protein is CASSLSVVYTEAFF. CDR3 DNA sequence: TGTGCCAGCAGCTTATCAGTGGTCTACACTGAAGCTTTCTTT.

The chain links TRBV9 to TRBJ2-7; TRBD1 might be the D (7 bases). With 0 bases removed from V and 0 bases from J, the gap between germline ends came to 10 bases. The CDR3 has 15 amino acids. Germline CDR1 and CDR2: SGDLS and YYNGEE. CDR3 residues: CASSVGGDSSYEQYV. The CDR3 coding sequence is TGTGCCAGCAGCGTAGGGGGGGACAGCTCCTACGAGCAGTACGTC.

The J gene is TRBJ2-7, the V gene TRBV5-1, with 8 bases that match TRBD1. V lost 7 bases and J lost 5; bases outside the gene matches: 11. CDR1 is SGHRS, CDR2 YFSETQ, per germline. The CDR3 covers 14 residues. CDR3 region: CASRIQGGSNEQYF. CDR3 nucleotide sequence: TGCGCCAGCCGGATACAGGGGGGATCAAACGAGCAGTACTTC.

V gene TRBV6-1 combines with J gene TRBJ1-3; perhaps TRBD1 as D (5 bases). From germline, CDR1 is MNHNS and CDR2 SASEGT. Trimming stripped 2 bases from V and 8 bases from J, with 16 bases between. CDR3 length equals 15 residues. The CDR3, as DNA: TGTGCCAGCAGTGAACAAGAGGGACTCGGATACACCATATATTTT. Encoded protein: CASSEQEGLGYTIYF.

V is TRBV5-4 and J is TRBJ2-3; D is perhaps TRBD1 or TRBD2 (5 bases each). V lost 0 bases and J 0 bases, leaving 14 bases between the germline ends. In germline, CDR1 is SGHNT, CDR2 YYREEE (reference sequence). This CDR3 has 17 amino acids. This chain's CDR3 is CASSLAPGTSSTDTQYF. The CDR3 nucleotides are TGTGCCAGCAGCTTGGCCCCGGGGACGTCCAGCACAGATACGCAGTATTTT.

This clone occurred once. The chain recombines TRBV5-1 with TRBJ2-6; D gene uncertain. Germline CDR1 SGHRS, CDR2 YFSETQ. This CDR3 is built from 13 residues. Trimming took off 5 bases at V and 1 base at J, with 4 bases between the two ends. The CDR3 sequence is CASRESGANVLTF. CDR3 DNA: TGCGCCAGCAGGGAATCTGGGGCCAACGTCCTGACTTTC.

The chain combines TRBV19 with TRBJ2-5; D is ambiguous. Trimming took 0 bases from V and 5 from J, leaving 7 bases between them. CDR1 and CDR2 from the germline V gene are LNHDA and SQIVND (reference sequence). The length of the CDR3 is 13 residues. CDR3 nucleotides: TGTGCCAGTAGTATAGAGGGTTGGGAGACCCAGTACTTC. Protein sequence: CASSIEGWETQYF.

J is TRBJ2-5 and V is TRBV29-1; 8 bases line up with TRBD2. The end of the DNA aligns better with TRBJ2-7, so the J call may be wrong. The CDR3 has 13 amino acids. The germline gives CDR1 SQVTM, CDR2 ANQGSEA. The CDR3 is CSVEVAGFYEQYF. CDR3 bases: TGCAGCGTTGAAGTAGCGGGGTTCTACGAGCAGTACTTC.

The rearrangement uses TRBV7-9 and TRBJ2-3; D remains unclear. Trimming took off 0 bases at V and 9 bases at J, with 10 bases between the two ends. The CDR3 totals 13 residues. Looked up from germline, CDR1 is SEHNR and CDR2 is FQNEAQ (reference sequence). CDR3 DNA sequence: TGTGCCAGCAGCTTAGCCTCCGACCAGACGCAGTATTTT. Its translation: CASSLASDQTQYF.

The rearrangement uses TRBV7-8 and TRBJ2-6, with TRBD1 matching 7 bases. The CDR3 extends over 19 amino acids. J gave up 0 bases and V 6 bases, and 14 bases lay outside the gene matches. Germline V CDR1 and CDR2: SGHVS, FQNEAQ. CDR3 DNA sequence: TGTGCCAGCAGTCCAAAGGGGGCAGGGCGAAACTCTGGGGCCAACGTCCTGACTTTC. As protein: CASSPKGAGRNSGANVLTF.

The V call is TRBV5-6, the J call TRBJ1-3; D perhaps matches TRBD1 (6 bases). This CDR3 has 16 residues. The V end was cut by 3 bases, the J end by 0 bases, with 13 bases between. The germline CDR1 and CDR2 sequences are SGHDT and YYEEEE. For the CDR3, the DNA is TGTGCCAGCAGCTCGTACAGGGTTTACTCTGGAAACACCATATATTTT. It encodes CASSSYRVYSGNTIYF.

J is TRBJ1-1 and V is TRBV6-6, with no clear D. The V end was cut by 2 bases, the J end by 1 base, with 5 bases between. Germline V gene data show CDR1 as MNHNY and CDR2 as SVGAGI (reference sequence). The CDR3 has 13 residues. The CDR3 reads CASSYAWNTEAFF. As DNA, the CDR3 is TGTGCCAGCAGTTACGCATGGAACACTGAAGCTTTCTTT.